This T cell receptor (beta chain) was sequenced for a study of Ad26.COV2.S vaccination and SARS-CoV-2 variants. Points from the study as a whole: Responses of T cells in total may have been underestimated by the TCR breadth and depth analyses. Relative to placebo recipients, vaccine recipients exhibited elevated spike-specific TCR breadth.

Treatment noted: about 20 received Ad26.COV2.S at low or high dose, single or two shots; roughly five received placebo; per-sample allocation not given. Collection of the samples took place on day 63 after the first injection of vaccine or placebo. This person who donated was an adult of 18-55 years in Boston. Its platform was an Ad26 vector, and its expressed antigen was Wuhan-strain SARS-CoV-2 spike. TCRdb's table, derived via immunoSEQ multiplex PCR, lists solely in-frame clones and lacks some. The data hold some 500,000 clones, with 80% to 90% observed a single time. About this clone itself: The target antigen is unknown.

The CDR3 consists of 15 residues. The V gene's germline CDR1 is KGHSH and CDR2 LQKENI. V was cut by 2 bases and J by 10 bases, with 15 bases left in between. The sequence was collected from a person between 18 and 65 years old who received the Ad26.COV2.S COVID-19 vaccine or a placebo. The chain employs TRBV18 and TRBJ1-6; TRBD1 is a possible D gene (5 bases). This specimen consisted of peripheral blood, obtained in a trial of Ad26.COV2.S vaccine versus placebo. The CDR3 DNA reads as TGTGCCAGCTCACCATCGAGGCAGGGTGAATCACCCCTCCACTTT. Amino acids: CASSPSRQGESPLHF.